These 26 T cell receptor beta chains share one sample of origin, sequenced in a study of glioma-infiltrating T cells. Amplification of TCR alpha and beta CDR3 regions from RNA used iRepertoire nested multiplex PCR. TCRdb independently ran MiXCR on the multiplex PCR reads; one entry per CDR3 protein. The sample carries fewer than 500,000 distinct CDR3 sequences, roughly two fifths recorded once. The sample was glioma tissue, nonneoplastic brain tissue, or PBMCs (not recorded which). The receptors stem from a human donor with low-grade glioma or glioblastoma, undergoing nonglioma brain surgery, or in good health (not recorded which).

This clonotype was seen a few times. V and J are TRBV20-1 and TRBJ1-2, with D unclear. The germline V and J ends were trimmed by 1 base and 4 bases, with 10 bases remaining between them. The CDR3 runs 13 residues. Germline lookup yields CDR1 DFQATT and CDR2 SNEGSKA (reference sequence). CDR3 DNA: TGCAGTGCTAGAGTTGCGACGAGCTATGGCTACACCTTC. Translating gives CSARVATSYGYTF.

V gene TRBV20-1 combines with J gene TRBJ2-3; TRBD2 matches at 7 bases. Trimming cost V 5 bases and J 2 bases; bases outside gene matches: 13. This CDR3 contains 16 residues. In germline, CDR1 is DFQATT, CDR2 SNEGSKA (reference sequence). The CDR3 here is CSAPYRASGNTDTQYF. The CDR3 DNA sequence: TGCAGTGCTCCGTACCGAGCTAGCGGAAACACAGATACGCAGTATTTT.

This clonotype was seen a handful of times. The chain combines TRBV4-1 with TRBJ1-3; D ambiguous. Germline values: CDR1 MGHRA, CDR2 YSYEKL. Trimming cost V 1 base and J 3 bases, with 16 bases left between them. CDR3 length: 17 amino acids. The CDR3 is CASSQGLLVVDGNTIYF. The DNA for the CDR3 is TGCGCCAGCAGCCAAGGCTTACTGGTAGTAGATGGAAACACCATATATTTT.

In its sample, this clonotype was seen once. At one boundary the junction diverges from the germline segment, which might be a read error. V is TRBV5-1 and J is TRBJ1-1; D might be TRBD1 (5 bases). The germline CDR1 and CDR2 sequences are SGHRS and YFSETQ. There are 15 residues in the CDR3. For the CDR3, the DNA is TGCGCCAGCAGCTTGTTCGGGAGGTCGGACACTGAAGCTTTCTTC. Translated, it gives CASSLFGRSDTEAFF.

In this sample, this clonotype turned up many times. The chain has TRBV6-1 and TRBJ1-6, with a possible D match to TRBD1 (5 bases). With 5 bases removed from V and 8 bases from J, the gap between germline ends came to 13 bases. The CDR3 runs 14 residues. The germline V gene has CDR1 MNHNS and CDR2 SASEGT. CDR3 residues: CASSSGRSHSPLHF. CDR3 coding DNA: TGTGCCAGCAGTTCGGGACGTTCCCATTCACCCCTCCACTTT.

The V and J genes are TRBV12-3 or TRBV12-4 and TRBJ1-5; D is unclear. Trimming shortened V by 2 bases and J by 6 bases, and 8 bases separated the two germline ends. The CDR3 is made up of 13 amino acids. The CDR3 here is CASSLIEGQPQHF. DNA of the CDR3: TGTGCCAGCAGTTTAATCGAAGGTCAGCCCCAGCATTTT.

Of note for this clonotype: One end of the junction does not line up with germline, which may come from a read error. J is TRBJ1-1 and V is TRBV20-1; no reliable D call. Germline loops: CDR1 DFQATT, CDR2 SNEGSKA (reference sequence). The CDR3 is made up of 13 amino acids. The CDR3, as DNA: TGCAGTGCTAAACTTTCTCGGGAGACTGAAGCTCTCTTT. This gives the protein CSAKLSRETEALF.

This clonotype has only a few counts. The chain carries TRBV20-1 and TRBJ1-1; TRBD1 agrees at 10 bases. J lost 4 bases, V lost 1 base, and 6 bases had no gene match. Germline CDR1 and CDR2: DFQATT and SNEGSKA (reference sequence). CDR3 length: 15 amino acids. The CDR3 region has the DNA TGCAGTGCTAGAGCTCTGGACAGGGGGGGCACTGAAGCTTTCTTT. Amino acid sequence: CSARALDRGGTEAFF.

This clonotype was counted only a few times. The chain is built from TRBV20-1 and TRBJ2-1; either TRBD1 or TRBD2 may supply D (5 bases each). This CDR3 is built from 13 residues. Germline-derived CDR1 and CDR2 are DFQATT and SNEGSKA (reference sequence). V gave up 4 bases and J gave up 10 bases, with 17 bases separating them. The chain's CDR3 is CSATGTPFGEQFF. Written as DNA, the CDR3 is TGCAGTGCTACCGGGACCCCCTTCGGGGAGCAGTTCTTC.

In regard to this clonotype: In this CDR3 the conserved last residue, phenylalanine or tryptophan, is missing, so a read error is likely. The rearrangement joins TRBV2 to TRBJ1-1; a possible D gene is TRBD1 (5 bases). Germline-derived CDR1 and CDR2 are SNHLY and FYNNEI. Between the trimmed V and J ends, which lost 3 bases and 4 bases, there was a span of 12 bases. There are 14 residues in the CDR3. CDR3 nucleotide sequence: TGTGCCAGCAGTGATCCGGGTACAGGCACTGAAGCTTTCTTA. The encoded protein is CASSDPGTGTEAFL.

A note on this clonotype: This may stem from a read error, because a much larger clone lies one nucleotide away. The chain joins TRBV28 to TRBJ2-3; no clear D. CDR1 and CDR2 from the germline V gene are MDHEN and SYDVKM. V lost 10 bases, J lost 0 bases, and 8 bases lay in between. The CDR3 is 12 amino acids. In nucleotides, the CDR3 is TGTGCCATGGCGAGTAGCACAGATACGCAGTATTTT. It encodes CAMASSTDTQYF.

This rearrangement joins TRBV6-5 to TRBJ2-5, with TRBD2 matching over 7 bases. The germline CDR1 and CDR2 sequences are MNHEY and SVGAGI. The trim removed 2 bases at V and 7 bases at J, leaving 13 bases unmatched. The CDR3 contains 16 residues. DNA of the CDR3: TGTGCCAGCAGTTACGAAGGGACTACCGTCGGGGGGACCCAGTACTTC. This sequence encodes CASSYEGTTVGGTQYF.

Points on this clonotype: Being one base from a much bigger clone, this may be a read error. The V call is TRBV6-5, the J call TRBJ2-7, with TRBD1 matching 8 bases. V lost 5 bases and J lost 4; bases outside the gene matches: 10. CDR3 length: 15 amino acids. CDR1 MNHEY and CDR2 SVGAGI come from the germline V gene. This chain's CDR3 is CASSETGQGPYEQYF. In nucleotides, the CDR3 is TGTGCCAGCAGTGAAACCGGACAGGGCCCTTACGAGCAGTACTTC.

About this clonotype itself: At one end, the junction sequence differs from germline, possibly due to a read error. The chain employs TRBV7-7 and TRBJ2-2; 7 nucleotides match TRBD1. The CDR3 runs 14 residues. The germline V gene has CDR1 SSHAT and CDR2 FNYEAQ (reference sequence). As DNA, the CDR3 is TGTGCTAGCAGCCGTTCGACAGGGCCCGGGGAGCTGTTTTTT. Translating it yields CASSRSTGPGELFF.

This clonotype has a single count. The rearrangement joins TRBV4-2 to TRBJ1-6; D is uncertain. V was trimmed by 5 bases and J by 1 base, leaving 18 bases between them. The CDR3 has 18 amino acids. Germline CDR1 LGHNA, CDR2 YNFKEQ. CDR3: CASSLIVSPRSYNSPLHF. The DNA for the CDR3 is TGTGCCAGCAGCTTGATAGTATCCCCGAGGTCCTATAATTCACCCCTCCACTTT.

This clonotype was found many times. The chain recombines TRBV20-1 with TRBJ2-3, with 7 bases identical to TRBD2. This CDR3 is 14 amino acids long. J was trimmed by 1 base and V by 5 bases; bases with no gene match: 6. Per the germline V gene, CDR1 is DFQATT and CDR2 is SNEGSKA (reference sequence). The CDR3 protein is CSAGGLPRTDTQYF. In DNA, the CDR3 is TGCAGTGCTGGGGGACTACCGCGCACAGATACGCAGTATTTT.

The CDR3 loop reads CASSLARANYGYTF. In nucleotides, the CDR3 is TGTGCCAGCAGCTTGGCCAGGGCGAACTATGGCTACACCTTC. V gene TRBV5-6 combines with J gene TRBJ1-2; weak D call: TRBD1 (5 bases). V shed 0 bases and J shed 2 bases, with 8 bases lying between them. CDR3 length equals 14 residues. Germline-derived CDR1 and CDR2 are SGHDT and YYEEEE.

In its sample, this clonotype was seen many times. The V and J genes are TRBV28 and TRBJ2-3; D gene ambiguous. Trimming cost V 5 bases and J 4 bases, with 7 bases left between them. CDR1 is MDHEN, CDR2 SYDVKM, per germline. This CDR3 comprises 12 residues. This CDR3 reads CASSAPPDTQYF. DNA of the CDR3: TGTGCCAGCAGTGCCCCCCCAGATACGCAGTATTTT.

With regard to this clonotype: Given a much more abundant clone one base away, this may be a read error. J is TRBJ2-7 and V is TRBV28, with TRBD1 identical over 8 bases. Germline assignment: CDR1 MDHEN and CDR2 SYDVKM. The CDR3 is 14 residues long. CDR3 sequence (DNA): TGTGCCAGCAATATCCAGGGGGCGTATTACGAGCGGTACTTC. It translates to CASNIQGAYYERYF.

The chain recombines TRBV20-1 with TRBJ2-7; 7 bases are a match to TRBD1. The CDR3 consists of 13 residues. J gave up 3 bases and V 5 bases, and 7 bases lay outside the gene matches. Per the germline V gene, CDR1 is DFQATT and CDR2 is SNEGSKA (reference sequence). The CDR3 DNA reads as TGCAGTGCTGAGGGGGCAGCGGTCTACGAGCAGTACTTC. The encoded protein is CSAEGAAVYEQYF.

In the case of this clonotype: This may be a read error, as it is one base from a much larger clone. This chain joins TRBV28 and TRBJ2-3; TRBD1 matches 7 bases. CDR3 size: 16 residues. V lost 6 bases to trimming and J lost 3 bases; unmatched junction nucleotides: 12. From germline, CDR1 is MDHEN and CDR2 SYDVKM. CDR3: CASSPRTGTRTDTQYF. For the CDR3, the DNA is TGTGCCAGCAGCCCCCGGACAGGAACTAGGACAGATACGCAGTATTTT.

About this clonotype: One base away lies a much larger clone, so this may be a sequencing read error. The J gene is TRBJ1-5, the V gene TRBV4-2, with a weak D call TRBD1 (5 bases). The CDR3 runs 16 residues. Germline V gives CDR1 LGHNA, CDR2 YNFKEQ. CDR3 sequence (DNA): TGTGCCAACAGCCAAGATCTAAGACAGTTCAATCAGCCCCAGCATTTT. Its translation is CANSQDLRQFNQPQHF.

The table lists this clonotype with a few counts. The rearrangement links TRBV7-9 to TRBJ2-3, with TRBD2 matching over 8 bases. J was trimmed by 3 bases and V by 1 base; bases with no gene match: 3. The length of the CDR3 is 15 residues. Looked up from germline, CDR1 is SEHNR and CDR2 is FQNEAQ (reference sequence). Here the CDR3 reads CASSLGTSTTDTQYF. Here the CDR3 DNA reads TGTGCCAGCAGCTTAGGGACTAGCACGACAGATACGCAGTATTTT.

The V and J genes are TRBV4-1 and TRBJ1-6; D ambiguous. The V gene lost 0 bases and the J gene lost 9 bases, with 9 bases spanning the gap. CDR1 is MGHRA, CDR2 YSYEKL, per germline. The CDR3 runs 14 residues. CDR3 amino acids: CASSQERDTSPLHF. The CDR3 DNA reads TGCGCCAGCAGCCAAGAACGGGATACTTCACCCCTCCACTTT.

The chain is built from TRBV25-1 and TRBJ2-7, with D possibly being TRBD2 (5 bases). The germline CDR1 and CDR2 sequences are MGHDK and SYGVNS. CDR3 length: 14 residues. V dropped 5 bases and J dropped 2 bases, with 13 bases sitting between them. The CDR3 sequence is CASSPPARAYEQYF. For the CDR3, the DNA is TGTGCCAGCAGTCCCCCCGCGAGGGCCTACGAGCAGTACTTC.

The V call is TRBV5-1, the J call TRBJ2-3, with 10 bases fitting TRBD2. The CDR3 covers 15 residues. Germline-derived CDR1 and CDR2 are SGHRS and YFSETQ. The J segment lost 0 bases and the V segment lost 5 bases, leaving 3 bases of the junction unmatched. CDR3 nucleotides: TGCGCCAGCAGACTAGCGGGGATGAGCACAGATACGCAGTATTTT. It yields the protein CASRLAGMSTDTQYF.